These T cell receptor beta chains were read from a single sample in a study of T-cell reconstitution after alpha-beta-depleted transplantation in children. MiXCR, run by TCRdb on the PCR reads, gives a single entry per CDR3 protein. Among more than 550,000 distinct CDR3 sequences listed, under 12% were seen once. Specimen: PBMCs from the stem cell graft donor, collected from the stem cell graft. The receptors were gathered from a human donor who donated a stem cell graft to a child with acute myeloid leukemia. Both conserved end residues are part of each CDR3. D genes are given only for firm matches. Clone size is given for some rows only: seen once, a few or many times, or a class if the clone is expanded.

DNA: TGTGCCAGCAGTTTAGGGCAGTCTCGCAGCGAGCAGTACTTC
CDR3: CASSLGQSRSEQYF
V: TRBV12-3/TRBV12-4
J: TRBJ2-7
size: many
D: .

DNA: TGTGCCAGCAGTTTAATGAATTCACCCCTCCACTTT
CDR3: CASSLMNSPLHF
V: TRBV12-3/TRBV12-4
J: TRBJ1-6
size: few
D: .

DNA: TGTGCCAGCACCCCAGGGGTTTCGAGAGATACGCAGTATTTT
CDR3: CASTPGVSRDTQYF
V: TRBV2
J: TRBJ2-3
size: many
D: .

DNA: TGCAGTGCTATGGGACAGGGGGCAGGTGAAAAACTGTTTTTT
CDR3: CSAMGQGAGEKLFF
V: TRBV20-1
J: TRBJ1-4
size: .
D: TRBD1

DNA: TGTGCCAGCAGCCCGGGGGGGCAGGGGGTTAAGCCCCAGCATTTT
CDR3: CASSPGGQGVKPQHF
V: TRBV6-1
J: TRBJ1-5
size: few
D: TRBD1

DNA: TGTGCCAGCACTCCTAGCGGGAGGGGTCACGAGCAGTACTTC
CDR3: CASTPSGRGHEQYF
V: TRBV12-3/TRBV12-4
J: TRBJ2-7
size: .
D: TRBD2

DNA: TGCAGCGTGACAGGGATGGATACGCAGTATTTT
CDR3: CSVTGMDTQYF
V: TRBV29-1
J: TRBJ2-3
size: .
D: TRBD1

DNA: TGTGCCAGCAGTCCCCTGGCGCTAGCGGGAGGGAATGAGCAGTTCTTC
CDR3: CASSPLALAGGNEQFF
V: TRBV6-2/TRBV6-3
J: TRBJ2-1
size: few
D: TRBD2

DNA: TGTGCCAGCAGCTTCGGGACAGGGCCCTCCTCTGGGGCCAACGTCCTGACTTTC
CDR3: CASSFGTGPSSGANVLTF
V: TRBV3-1
J: TRBJ2-6
size: many
D: TRBD1

DNA: TGTGCCAGCAGCTTACGGGGCCGAGGTGGAATAAATTCACCCCTCCACTTT
CDR3: CASSLRGRGGINSPLHF
V: TRBV9
J: TRBJ1-6
size: .
D: .

DNA: TGCGCCAGCAGCCCGGGACTAAGGGGGAGTGAGACAGATACGCAGTATTTT
CDR3: CASSPGLRGSETDTQYF
V: TRBV5-1
J: TRBJ2-3
size: many
D: .

DNA: TGTGCCAGCAGTTCTAGGGTGGGAGACAATGAGCAGTTCTTC
CDR3: CASSSRVGDNEQFF
V: TRBV28
J: TRBJ2-1
size: .
D: .

DNA: TGTGCCAGCAGTGCGCTAGGGACTAGCGGCTACAATGAGCAGTTCTTC
CDR3: CASSALGTSGYNEQFF
V: TRBV28
J: TRBJ2-1
size: .
D: TRBD2

DNA: TGTGCCAGCAGTCCTCCGACTAGTCGGGGCGAGCAGTACTTC
CDR3: CASSPPTSRGEQYF
V: TRBV6-2/TRBV6-3
J: TRBJ2-7
size: few
D: .

DNA: TGTGCCAGCCGGACACCCACCGGGGAGCTGTTTTTT
CDR3: CASRTPTGELFF
V: TRBV6-4
J: TRBJ2-2
size: few
D: .

DNA: TGTGCCAGCAGCTTACTCAGGACAGGGGCCACTCAGGCCTACGAGCAGTACTTC
CDR3: CASSLLRTGATQAYEQYF
V: TRBV7-8
J: TRBJ2-7
size: .
D: TRBD1

DNA: TGTGCCAGCAGGAGAGACAGGGAACCAAGGAGCTCCTACGAGCAGTACTTC
CDR3: CASRRDREPRSSYEQYF
V: TRBV27
J: TRBJ2-7
size: .
D: TRBD1

DNA: TGCAGTGCCCAAGACAGGGTTTATGGCTACACCTTC
CDR3: CSAQDRVYGYTF
V: TRBV20-1
J: TRBJ1-2
size: .
D: TRBD1

DNA: TGCAGTGCTAGGAAAGGGGGCGGCGATCAGCCCCAGCATTTT
CDR3: CSARKGGGDQPQHF
V: TRBV20-1
J: TRBJ1-5
size: many
D: TRBD1

DNA: TGTGCCAGCAGTTACTTATCCGGGACAGGGGGCTGGCGGACCCAGTACTTC
CDR3: CASSYLSGTGGWRTQYF
V: TRBV6-5
J: TRBJ2-5
size: many
D: TRBD1

DNA: TGCGCCAGCAGCTTAACAGGTTCAACCTACGAGCAGTACTTC
CDR3: CASSLTGSTYEQYF
V: TRBV5-1
J: TRBJ2-7
size: many
D: .

DNA: TGTGCCAGCAGAACCACAGAGGGCCTCGGGACTAGCGGGAGGGGTGGCACAGATACGCAGTATTTT
CDR3: CASRTTEGLGTSGRGGTDTQYF
V: TRBV7-7
J: TRBJ2-3
size: many
D: TRBD2

DNA: TGCGCCAGCAGCTCGGGACTAGCGGGAGGGAACGCAGATACGCAGTATTTT
CDR3: CASSSGLAGGNADTQYF
V: TRBV5-1
J: TRBJ2-3
size: .
D: TRBD2

DNA: TGTGCCAGCAGCCCCCAGGGACTAGCGGAGTCGAAGTTCTTC
CDR3: CASSPQGLAESKFF
V: TRBV7-9
J: TRBJ2-1
size: many
D: TRBD2

DNA: TGTGCCAGCACTCGAGTTCTAGCGGTCTATGGCTACACCTTC
CDR3: CASTRVLAVYGYTF
V: TRBV6-2/TRBV6-3
J: TRBJ1-2
size: few
D: .

DNA: TGTGCCAGCCGGGGTCAAAATCGGTACAATGAGCAGTTCTTC
CDR3: CASRGQNRYNEQFF
V: TRBV6-1
J: TRBJ2-1
size: many
D: .

DNA: TGTGCCAGCAGCCCCCGGGACTTGGTCTCCTACGAGCAGTACTTC
CDR3: CASSPRDLVSYEQYF
V: TRBV7-2
J: TRBJ2-7
size: few
D: .

DNA: TGCAGTGCTAAACGGCTAGCGGGAGCCGATACGCAGTATTTT
CDR3: CSAKRLAGADTQYF
V: TRBV20-1
J: TRBJ2-3
size: .
D: TRBD2

DNA: TGTGCCAGCAGCCGAGTTGGTGGGTCCTACGAGCAGTACTTC
CDR3: CASSRVGGSYEQYF
V: TRBV12-3/TRBV12-4
J: TRBJ2-7
size: few
D: .

DNA: TGCGCCAGCAGGCGGACAGATAACACCGGGGAGCTGTTTTTT
CDR3: CASRRTDNTGELFF
V: TRBV5-1
J: TRBJ2-2
size: many
D: .

DNA: TGTGCCACCTTTAGCGGGAGGGAGAGTTCCTACAATGAGCAGTTCTTC
CDR3: CATFSGRESSYNEQFF
V: TRBV10-3
J: TRBJ2-1
size: many
D: TRBD2

DNA: TGTGCCAGCAGTGAATTAGGGGCACAGATGAACACTGAAGCTTTCTTT
CDR3: CASSELGAQMNTEAFF
V: TRBV25-1
J: TRBJ1-1
size: .
D: .

DNA: TGCGCCAGCAGCCTGAGGGGGGTTAGCTCCTACAATGAGCAGTTCTTC
CDR3: CASSLRGVSSYNEQFF
V: TRBV5-1
J: TRBJ2-1
size: many
D: .

DNA: TGCAGCGTTGAAAGCGGGCTGGCGGGGGATACGCAGTATTTT
CDR3: CSVESGLAGDTQYF
V: TRBV29-1
J: TRBJ2-3
size: .
D: .

DNA: TGCAGTGCTAGAGTCCCCGGGACAGGGGGCTATGGCTACACCTTC
CDR3: CSARVPGTGGYGYTF
V: TRBV20-1
J: TRBJ1-2
size: few
D: TRBD1

DNA: TGTGCCAGCAGGAGAGCTAGCGGCACCGGGGAGCTGTTTTTT
CDR3: CASRRASGTGELFF
V: TRBV7-2
J: TRBJ2-2
size: .
D: TRBD2

DNA: TGCGCCAGCAGCTTGGTCATTTCGTATGGCTACACCTTC
CDR3: CASSLVISYGYTF
V: TRBV5-1
J: TRBJ1-2
size: few
D: .

DNA: TGTGCCAGCAGCTCCCGGACTGCCTACACAGATACGCAGTATTTT
CDR3: CASSSRTAYTDTQYF
V: TRBV7-9
J: TRBJ2-3
size: many
D: .

DNA: TGCAGCGTGACCGACAGGGCAGCCACTGAAGCTTTCTTT
CDR3: CSVTDRAATEAFF
V: TRBV29-1
J: TRBJ1-1
size: few
D: TRBD1

DNA: TGTGCCAGCAGCACCTGGGGGATCTACGAGCAGTACTTC
CDR3: CASSTWGIYEQYF
V: TRBV3-1
J: TRBJ2-7
size: .
D: .

DNA: TGCAGTGCTAGAGGGCTAGCGGGAGGGCTAGATGAGCAGTTCTTC
CDR3: CSARGLAGGLDEQFF
V: TRBV20-1
J: TRBJ2-1
size: .
D: TRBD2

DNA: TGTGCCAGCAGCTTAGGGGGTCCCCCCTCCTACAATGAGCAGTTCTTC
CDR3: CASSLGGPPSYNEQFF
V: TRBV7-3
J: TRBJ2-1
size: many
D: .

DNA: TGCGCCAGCAGCAAGACTAGCGGGGCAAACACCGGGGAGCTGTTTTTT
CDR3: CASSKTSGANTGELFF
V: TRBV5-1
J: TRBJ2-2
size: .
D: TRBD2

DNA: TGCAGTGTTAGGGGGGGGGGCCCCCTGTTTTTT
CDR3: CSVRGGGPLFF
V: TRBV29-1
J: TRBJ1-4
size: few
D: .

DNA: TGTGCCAGCAGTCCCCCCCGCGGGCGGGCCGAACTGTTTTTT
CDR3: CASSPPRGRAELFF
V: TRBV12-3/TRBV12-4
J: TRBJ1-4
size: many
D: .

DNA: TGTGCCAGCAGCATAACTAGCCTCGGGGAGCTGTTTTTT
CDR3: CASSITSLGELFF
V: TRBV6-1
J: TRBJ2-2
size: .
D: .

DNA: TGTGCCAGCAGTTACTCCCATGACAGGAAGGCGCTTAGACGGAGACGTACCGGGGAGCTGTTTTTT
CDR3: CASSYSHDRKALRRRRTGELFF
V: TRBV6-2/TRBV6-3
J: TRBJ2-2
size: few
D: .

DNA: TGTGCCAGCAGCCTAGACAGGGCCGTCATGGGCACTGAAGCTTTCTTT
CDR3: CASSLDRAVMGTEAFF
V: TRBV7-3
J: TRBJ1-1
size: .
D: TRBD1